The 20 T cell receptor beta chains below all came from one sample that was sequenced in a study of cytomegalovirus exposure and HLA in healthy donors listed by TCRdb under 2017. Library preparation used the immunoSEQ multiplex PCR assay. A mixture of 60 forward primers for TCR Vbeta segments and 13 reverse primers for TCR Jbeta segments was used in the multiplex PCR. In TCRdb, the immuneACCESS table is reduced to in-frame sequences with V and J assigned. These tables do not hold every clone; where another copy was compared, an unresolved V gene accounts for under half, and the others remain unexplained. The sample records some 180,000 clones, about 78% of which are singletons. The ten most abundant clones make up 2.9% of the sample. Sequenced sample: PBMCs. Receptors were obtained from a woman aged 25 to 45 in good health and CMV-seronegative.

This clone was seen only once. J is TRBJ1-1 and V is TRBV6-5; D not certain. V was cut by 7 bases and J by 1 base, with 13 bases left in between. The CDR3 is made up of 14 amino acids. CDR1 and CDR2 from the germline V gene are MNHEY and SVGAGI. The CDR3 reads CASTWPPQNTEAFF. CDR3 DNA sequence: TGTGCCAGCACCTGGCCCCCTCAGAACACTGAAGCTTTCTTT.

This clone was seen a handful of times. The gene calls are TRBV6-5 and TRBJ2-3; D possibly corresponds to TRBD2 (6 bases). Between the trimmed V and J ends, which lost 5 bases and 5 bases, there was a span of 11 bases. This CDR3 region has 13 residues. Germline lookup yields CDR1 MNHEY and CDR2 SVGAGI. CDR3 nucleotides: TGTGCCAGCAGTATACCGGGACTAGATACGCAGTATTTT. It encodes CASSIPGLDTQYF.

This clone has only one observation. V usage is TRBV10-3 and J usage is TRBJ2-7; D possibly corresponds to TRBD1 (5 bases). Germline values: CDR1 ENHRY, CDR2 SYGVKD. The CDR3 has 15 amino acids. V was trimmed by 0 bases and J by 5 bases, leaving 14 bases between them. The CDR3 region is CAISESSQGRNEQYF. CDR3 nucleotide sequence: TGTGCCATCAGTGAGTCGTCGCAGGGTCGTAACGAGCAGTACTTC.

The J gene is TRBJ2-7, the V gene TRBV28; TRBD1 matches 7 bases. The CDR3 is 17 amino acids. V dropped 6 bases and J dropped 3; count of bases not matched to a gene: 17. Germline CDR1 reads MDHEN; CDR2 reads SYDVKM. The CDR3 region is CASSHFFLRDSYYEQYF. The DNA for the CDR3 is TGTGCCAGCAGCCACTTTTTTCTCCGGGACAGTTACTACGAGCAGTACTTC.

This sequence joins TRBV9 and TRBJ1-2; 8 nucleotides match TRBD1. Trimming cost V 0 bases and J 4 bases; bases outside gene matches: 11. The CDR3 has 17 amino acids. Germline assignment: CDR1 SGDLS and CDR2 YYNGEE. DNA for the CDR3: TGTGCCAGCAGCGTAGACCCTCTCAGGGGGCAAGGCTATGGCTACACCTTC. Translated: CASSVDPLRGQGYGYTF.

The V call is TRBV6-6, the J call TRBJ2-7; the D gene is possibly TRBD2 (5 bases). This CDR3 has 11 residues. Trimming stripped 5 bases from V and 3 bases from J, with 5 bases between. The germline CDR1 and CDR2 sequences are MNHNY and SVGAGI (reference sequence). CDR3 loop: CASSRGYEQYF. DNA for the CDR3: TGTGCCAGCAGTCGGGGCTACGAGCAGTACTTC.

This clone was found once. The chain links TRBV7-2 to TRBJ2-7, with D possibly TRBD2 on 5 matching bases. Between the trimmed V and J ends, which lost 4 bases and 6 bases, there was a span of 10 bases. The CDR3 has 12 amino acids. CDR1 is SGHTA and CDR2 is FQGNSA in the germline V gene. The DNA of the CDR3 is TGTGCCAGCAGCTACGCGGGTGGCGAGCAGTACTTC. This encodes CASSYAGGEQYF.

The chain employs TRBV5-1 and TRBJ2-3, with D perhaps matching TRBD2 (5 bases). CDR1 and CDR2 (germline): SGHRS, YFSETQ. V was clipped by 7 bases and J by 1 base, with 19 bases between them. This CDR3 contains 16 residues. The CDR3 DNA sequence: TGCGCCAGCCGTTTGGGTCGGGGATCAGGCACAGATACGCAGTATTTT. Translating gives CASRLGRGSGTDTQYF.

The J gene is TRBJ2-2, the V gene TRBV5-1; 7 positions match TRBD1. The CDR3 runs 14 residues. The J segment lost 7 bases and the V segment lost 0 bases, leaving 3 bases of the junction unmatched. The germline gives CDR1 SGHRS, CDR2 YFSETQ. The CDR3 nucleotides read TGCGCCAGCAGCTTGGGAGACAGGGTCGGGGAGCTGTTTTTT. As protein: CASSLGDRVGELFF.

This chain joins TRBV30 and TRBJ2-7; TRBD2 is a possible D gene (6 bases). The CDR3 runs to 15 residues. Germline CDR1 reads GTSNPN; CDR2 reads SVGIG (reference sequence). The V gene lost 1 base and the J gene lost 1 base, with 14 bases spanning the gap. This chain's CDR3 is CAWSAPPGLSYEQYF. DNA for the CDR3: TGTGCCTGGAGTGCCCCGCCGGGACTTTCCTACGAGCAGTACTTC.

CDR3 bases: TGTGCCAGCACCGGAAAGCCTATGGACAGGGCAAAAGGCGGGGAGCTGTTTTTT. Its protein is CASTGKPMDRAKGGELFF. The V and J genes are TRBV6-4 and TRBJ2-2, with 8 bases matching TRBD1. Germline-derived CDR1 and CDR2 are MRHNA and SNTAGT. J gave up 7 bases and V 7 bases, and 20 bases lay outside the gene matches. This CDR3 region has 18 residues.

The chain has TRBV25-1 and TRBJ2-3; 9 bases align to TRBD1. In germline, CDR1 is MGHDK, CDR2 SYGVNS. V was clipped by 1 base and J by 3 bases; unmatched bases: 8. There are 17 residues in the CDR3. CDR3 sequence: CASSEFTGQGRTDTQYF. The CDR3 nucleotides are TGTGCCAGCAGTGAATTTACGGGACAGGGACGTACAGATACGCAGTATTTT.

For this clone: Other nucleotide sequences in the sample specify the same CDR3. The chain couples TRBV5-1 to TRBJ1-1; D uncertain. The CDR3 runs to 15 residues. Trimming stripped 3 bases from V and 2 bases from J, with 14 bases between. Germline V gives CDR1 SGHRS, CDR2 YFSETQ. The chain's CDR3 is CASSSQSGVNTEAFF. DNA for the CDR3: TGCGCCAGCAGCTCCCAATCTGGAGTAAACACTGAAGCTTTCTTT.

Remarks on this clone: Compared with germline, one end of the junction differs, possibly owing to a read error. V gene TRBV18 combines with J gene TRBJ2-3, with TRBD2 as a possible D gene (5 bases). Germline V CDR1 and CDR2: KGHSH, LQKENI. This CDR3 is 15 amino acids long. In DNA, the CDR3 is TGTGCCAGCTCCCCACGTCCGGGGAGCACAGATACGCAGTATTTT. Residues: CASSPRPGSTDTQYF.

This chain uses TRBV28 with TRBJ2-5; 7 nucleotides align to TRBD1. The DNA end favors TRBJ2-7, so the J call may be wrong. Germline V CDR1 and CDR2: MDHEN, SYDVKM. CDR3 length: 15 residues. CDR3 DNA sequence: TGTGCCAGCAGTTTAGGGTCACAGGGGCTCTACGAGCAGTACTTC. The encoded protein is CASSLGSQGLYEQYF.

The gene calls are TRBV6-1 and TRBJ2-7; 8 bases are a match to TRBD2. V shed 7 bases and J 2 bases; nucleotides not matched to a gene: 7. Germline V gene data show CDR1 as MNHNS and CDR2 as SASEGT. The CDR3 is 14 residues long. The CDR3, as DNA: TGTGCCAGCACTCAGGCGGGGGGACCCTACGAGCAGTACTTC. Residues: CASTQAGGPYEQYF.

The chain carries TRBV7-2 and TRBJ1-2; D unclear. This CDR3 comprises 15 residues. Germline V CDR1 and CDR2: SGHTA, FQGNSA. Trimming stripped 1 base from V and 4 bases from J, with 13 bases between. CDR3 protein: CASSLVVGSPYGYTF. CDR3 bases: TGTGCCAGCAGCTTAGTCGTGGGCAGCCCCTATGGCTACACCTTC.

This rearrangement joins TRBV28 to TRBJ2-3, with TRBD2 matching 7 bases. Germline-derived CDR1 and CDR2 are MDHEN and SYDVKM. The ends lost 7 bases at V and 9 bases at J; junction bases unmatched: 10. CDR3 length: 13 amino acids. CDR3 sequence: CASISRTSGTQYF. In DNA, the CDR3 is TGTGCCAGCATAAGTAGGACTAGTGGGACGCAGTATTTT.

The J gene is TRBJ1-3, the V gene TRBV9, with TRBD1 matching over 9 bases. The trim removed 2 bases at V and 0 bases at J, leaving 6 bases unmatched. The CDR3 spans 17 residues. Per the germline V gene, CDR1 is SGDLS and CDR2 is YYNGEE. The CDR3 loop reads CASSVTGGRSSGNTIYF. CDR3 in DNA: TGTGCCAGCAGCGTCACAGGGGGCCGAAGCTCTGGAAACACCATATATTTT.

This clone has just one count. V is TRBV10-3 and J is TRBJ2-7; TRBD1 matches at 8 bases. Germline CDR1 ENHRY, CDR2 SYGVKD. Unmatched junction bases numbered 2, after V lost 4 bases and J lost 6 bases. The CDR3 runs to 12 residues. CDR3 residues: CAISGTGGEQYF. The CDR3 nucleotides read TGTGCCATCAGTGGTACAGGGGGCGAGCAGTACTTC.